The subject of this entry is one TCR beta chain. Amplification used 60 Vbeta primers and 13 Jbeta primers. The table came from immunoSEQ multiplex PCR; TCRdb's copy has only in-frame clones and leaves some out. The sample includes some 160,000 clones, around three quarters of them seen just once. This entry comes from a study of cytomegalovirus exposure and HLA in healthy donors. With V trimmed by 6 bases and J by 6 bases, 15 bases remained unmatched. Germline-derived CDR1 and CDR2 are ENHRY and SYGVKD. The CDR3 extends over 17 amino acids. What was sequenced was PBMCs. This clonotype was sampled from a woman between 40 and 50 years old in good health and CMV-seronegative. The chain couples TRBV10-3 to TRBJ1-5, with TRBD1 matching 9 bases. CDR3 loop: CAISRTGDLSGGQPQHF. CDR3 DNA: TGTGCCATCAGCAGGACAGGGGATCTGTCGGGCGGTCAGCCCCAGCATTTT.